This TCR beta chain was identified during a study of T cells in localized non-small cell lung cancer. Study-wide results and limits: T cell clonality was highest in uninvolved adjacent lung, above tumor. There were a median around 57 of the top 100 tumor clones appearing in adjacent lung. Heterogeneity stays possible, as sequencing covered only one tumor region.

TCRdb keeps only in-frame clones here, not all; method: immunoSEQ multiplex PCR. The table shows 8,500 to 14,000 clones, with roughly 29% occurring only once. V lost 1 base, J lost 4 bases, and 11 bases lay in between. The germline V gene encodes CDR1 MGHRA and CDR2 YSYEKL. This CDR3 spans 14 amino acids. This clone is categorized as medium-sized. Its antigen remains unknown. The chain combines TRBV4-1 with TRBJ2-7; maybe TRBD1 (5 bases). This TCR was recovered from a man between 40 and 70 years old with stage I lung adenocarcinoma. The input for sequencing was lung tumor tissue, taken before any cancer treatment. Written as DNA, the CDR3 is TGCGCCAGCAGCCAAGGCGACAGAGAGTACGAGCAGTACTTC. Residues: CASSQGDREYEQYF.